A single sample gave rise to the 24 T cell receptor beta chains below, sequenced in a study of CXCR3-negative and CXCR3-positive naive CD8 T cells. The TRB cDNA libraries were prepared by 5' RACE with UMI labels. TCRdb derives one entry per CDR3 protein from the 5' RACE reads, leaving out DNA. The sample yields about 66,000 distinct CDR3 sequences, of which the top ten take up 4.3%. The material sequenced was naive CXCR3- CD8+ T cells from blood. The subset: CD45RO-CCR7+CD27+CD95- naive CD8+ T cells lacking CXCR3 (TNR3-). The receptors stem from a human donor in good health. Some clones in this sample may be carry-over from other donors' samples.

V usage is TRBV9 and J usage is TRBJ2-7. Per the germline V gene, CDR1 is SGDLS and CDR2 is YYNGEE. The CDR3 spans 14 residues. CDR3 region: CASSESAFSYEQYF.

The J gene is TRBJ1-1, the V gene TRBV20-1; the D gene TCRdb calls, TRBD1, cannot be checked with no DNA. The CDR3 is made up of 13 amino acids. Germline CDR1 reads DFQATT; CDR2 reads SNEGSKA (reference sequence). CDR3 sequence reads: CSAPDRVGTEAFF.

The chain couples TRBV28 to TRBJ1-1; lacking DNA, the TRBD1 call made by TCRdb goes unchecked. CDR3 length: 15 residues. CDR1 and CDR2 from the germline V gene are MDHEN and SYDVKM. The CDR3: CASLSGVGGNTEAFF.

The CDR3 sequence is CASPWAAGAQETQYF. The chain uses TRBV7-7 and TRBJ2-5; the TRBD1 assignment by TCRdb is unverifiable without DNA. Germline V lookup: CDR1 SSHAT, CDR2 FNYEAQ (reference sequence). The CDR3 runs to 15 residues.

This chain links TRBV20-1 with TRBJ2-3. CDR3 length equals 12 residues. In germline, CDR1 is DFQATT, CDR2 SNEGSKA (reference sequence). The CDR3 loop reads CSARDEELTQYF.

The CDR3 sequence is CSVRKDRSYEQYF. The J gene is TRBJ2-7, the V gene TRBV29-1. The V gene's germline CDR1 is SQVTM and CDR2 ANQGSEA. The CDR3 runs to 13 residues.

The rearrangement uses TRBV29-1 and TRBJ2-2; TCRdb's D call of TRBD1 is untestable without DNA. Per germline, CDR1 SQVTM and CDR2 ANQGSEA. This CDR3 region has 15 residues. CDR3 protein: CSVEGGRGFTGELFF.

This chain joins TRBV19 and TRBJ2-7; TCRdb calls TRBD1, which cannot be checked without DNA. This CDR3 has 14 residues. Germline V CDR1 and CDR2: LNHDA, SQIVND (reference sequence). This chain's CDR3 is CASRTTGGTYEQYF.

V gene TRBV2 combines with J gene TRBJ1-5; TCRdb's D call of TRBD1 is untestable without DNA. Per germline, CDR1 SNHLY and CDR2 FYNNEI. CDR3 size: 16 residues. This CDR3 is CASSDPRQGGNQPQHF.

This sequence joins TRBV5-1 and TRBJ2-1; the D call of TRBD2 rests on TCRdb alone, since no DNA is present to check it. CDR1 and CDR2 (germline): SGHRS, YFSETQ. The CDR3 consists of 14 residues. This CDR3 is CASSFQGLAGEQFF.

The chain has TRBV20-1 and TRBJ2-3; absent DNA, TCRdb's TRBD2 call cannot be checked. The germline gives CDR1 DFQATT, CDR2 SNEGSKA (reference sequence). There are 15 residues in the CDR3. Here the CDR3 reads CSASPRDSSTDTQYF.

This rearrangement joins TRBV3-1 to TRBJ2-2; TCRdb returns TRBD1, unconfirmable since there is no DNA. CDR3 length equals 14 residues. In germline, CDR1 is LGHDT, CDR2 YNNKEL (reference sequence). CDR3 in amino acids: CASSLTAYTGELFF.

The chain combines TRBV7-6 with TRBJ1-5. The CDR3 spans 13 residues. CDR1 and CDR2 (germline): SGHVS, FNYEAQ. This CDR3 is CASSFEDNQPQHF.

The chain carries TRBV7-6 and TRBJ2-7; checking the TCRdb D call of TRBD1 is not possible without DNA. This CDR3 comprises 15 residues. Per germline, CDR1 SGHVS and CDR2 FNYEAQ. The CDR3 region is CASSLVAGEADEQYF.

The chain carries TRBV29-1 and TRBJ1-4; the D call of TRBD1 rests on TCRdb alone, since no DNA is present to check it. CDR3 size: 12 residues. CDR1 is SQVTM and CDR2 is ANQGSEA in the germline V gene. The CDR3: CSVSGLGEKLFF. Full variable domain (missing parts from reference TRBV29-1 and TRBJ1-4): SAVISQKPSRDICQRGTSLTIQCQVDSQVTMMFWYRQQPGQSLTLIATANQGSEATYESGFVIDKFPISRPNLTFSTLTVSNMSPEDSSIYLCSVSGLGEKLFFGSGTQLSVL.

The gene calls are TRBV13 and TRBJ2-7. CDR1 is PRHDT, CDR2 FYEKMQ, per germline (reference sequence). CDR3 length: 14 amino acids. CDR3 region: CASSLAPNSYEQYF.

This chain uses TRBV12-5 with TRBJ2-1; TCRdb's D call of TRBD1 is untestable without DNA. Germline assignment: CDR1 LGHNT and CDR2 FRNRAP. The CDR3 contains 14 residues. This CDR3 reads CASGLVSRGNEQFF.

This chain links TRBV5-1 with TRBJ2-7. Germline V gives CDR1 SGHRS, CDR2 YFSETQ. This CDR3 has 11 amino acids. The CDR3 is CASTNGYEQYF. Using reference TRBV5-1 and TRBJ2-7 for the parts outside the CDR3, the full variable domain is KAGVTQTPRYLIKTRGQQVTLSCSPISGHRSVSWYQQTPGQGLQFLFEYFSETQRNKGNFPGRFSGRQFSNSRSEMNVSTLELGDSALYLCASTNGYEQYFGPGTRLTVT.

The rearrangement joins TRBV23-1 to TRBJ2-3; there is no DNA to check the TCRdb D call of TRBD2. TRBV23-1 is an ORF, with its function uncertain. The CDR3 is 19 residues long. CDR3 sequence: CASSQGPPPGTSGTDTQYF.

This chain uses TRBV29-1 with TRBJ2-2; TCRdb selects TRBD1, and the lack of DNA leaves this call unchecked. The germline V gene has CDR1 SQVTM and CDR2 ANQGSEA. There are 12 residues in the CDR3. CDR3: CSVPAPTGELFF.

This chain joins TRBV13 and TRBJ1-1; no DNA is available, so the TRBD1 call from TCRdb remains unchecked. This CDR3 comprises 15 residues. Per the germline V gene, CDR1 is PRHDT and CDR2 is FYEKMQ (reference sequence). The CDR3 reads CASSFPGQGDTEAFF. Together with reference TRBV13 and TRBJ1-1, the CDR3 gives the full variable domain: AAGVIQSPRHLIKEKRETATLKCYPIPRHDTVYWYQQGPGQDPQFLISFYEKMQSDKGSIPDRFSAQQFSDYHSELNMSSLELGDSALYFCASSFPGQGDTEAFFGQGTRLTVV.

The V gene is TRBV7-2, the J gene TRBJ2-2. Germline CDR1 reads SGHTA; CDR2 reads FQGNSA. The length of the CDR3 is 13 residues. The CDR3 loop is CASSLSRTGELFF. The full variable domain, its missing parts supplied by reference TRBV7-2 and TRBJ2-2, is GAGVSQSPSNKVTEKGKDVELRCDPISGHTALYWYRQSLGQGLEFLIYFQGNSAPDKSGLPSDRFSAERTGGSVSTLTIQRTQQEDSAVYLCASSLSRTGELFFGEGSRLTVL.

The V gene is TRBV19, the J gene TRBJ1-1; absent DNA, TCRdb's TRBD1 call cannot be checked. This CDR3 is built from 14 residues. The germline V gene has CDR1 LNHDA and CDR2 SQIVND (reference sequence). The CDR3 loop reads CASITTGWWTEAFF.

The chain recombines TRBV7-2 with TRBJ1-1; there is no DNA to check the TCRdb D call of TRBD1. Per the germline V gene, CDR1 is SGHTA and CDR2 is FQGNSA. The CDR3 has 14 residues. The CDR3 protein is CASSYPDSNTEAFF.